This T cell receptor (beta chain) was recorded in a study of T-cell memory formation after mild COVID-19. Whole-study context: Most TCR clusters belonged to a single donor.

Losses at the gene ends were 5 bases for V and 8 bases for J; bases not matched to a gene: 11. CDR1 and CDR2 from the germline V gene are SGHVS and FNYEAQ. The CDR3 spans 16 residues. Constant-segment primers served in 5'RACE that generated TCR alpha and TCR beta cDNA libraries bearing sample barcodes and UMIs. From the 5' RACE reads, TCRdb called clonotypes with MiXCR, one entry per CDR3 protein. The sample carries around 250,000 distinct CDR3 sequences, approximately 15% recorded once. Study-wide results and limits: Confirmation was lacking for SARS-CoV-2 specificity of second-wave clones that peaked on day 37.

This clonotype was counted a few times. The antigen is undetermined. The chain combines TRBV7-6 with TRBJ1-4; 10 bases match TRBD1. The sequence derives from a man aged 18 to 30 who had mild COVID-19 (a few samples of this study predate the infection). Cell type and time point are not known. The sample taken for sequencing was PBMCs or a T cell subset sorted from them (not recorded which). The CDR3 nucleotides read TGTGCCAGCAGCCCTCGAGCGGGGACAGGGGTAGAAAAACTGTTTTTT. As protein: CASSPRAGTGVEKLFF.